Given below is one T cell receptor (beta chain) in context. What it binds is not known. This sample is part of a study of T cell repertoires in cytomegalovirus infection. Background on the study: Newly reported HLA-C-restricted and thoroughly characterized HLA-B-restricted CMV epitopes were employed.

MiXCR, applied by TCRdb to the reads, yields one record per CDR3 protein. The sample comprises roughly 990,000 distinct CDR3 sequences, approximately 31% of which are singletons, and around an eighth rests with the top ten. CDR1 is MGHRA and CDR2 is YSYEKL in the germline V gene. CDR3 size: 15 residues. V shed 4 bases and J shed 10 bases, with 17 bases lying between them. The V gene is TRBV4-1, the J gene TRBJ1-6; a possible D gene is TRBD1 (6 bases). The sequence derives from a human donor in good health (CMV status not recorded). Some clones in this sample may be carry-over from other donors' samples. The specimen was cultured CD8+ T cells from PBMCs, collected from culture after CMV antigen stimulation. The CDR3 sequence is CASSLTIGGQSPLHF. CDR3 DNA: TGCGCCAGCAGCCTAACGATAGGGGGACAATCACCCCTCCACTTT.